A single sample gave rise to the 26 T cell receptor beta chains below, sequenced in a study of T-cell memory formation after mild COVID-19. TCRdb itself ran the 5' RACE reads through MiXCR, one entry per CDR3 protein. This table has 250,000 to 400,000 distinct CDR3 sequences, more than 13% appearing once. Sequenced input: PBMCs or a T cell subset sorted from them (not recorded which). These receptors originate from a man aged 18 to 29 who had mild COVID-19 (a few samples of this study predate the infection). Cell type and time point are not known.

This clonotype appeared a few times. V is TRBV4-2 and J is TRBJ1-1; 12 bases line up with TRBD1. Germline CDR1 is LGHNA and CDR2 is YNFKEQ. V shed 5 bases, J shed 10 bases, and the junction held 11 bases outside the gene matches. The CDR3 spans 15 residues. CDR3 coding DNA: TGTGCCAGCAGCTTACCCGGGACAGGGGGCCTGGGAGCTTTCTTT. Translated: CASSLPGTGGLGAFF.

The V gene is TRBV4-2, the J gene TRBJ2-3, with 8 positions matching TRBD2. The V gene end was trimmed by 4 bases and the J gene end by 4 bases; junction bases not matched to a gene: 13. Germline assignment: CDR1 LGHNA and CDR2 YNFKEQ. This CDR3 contains 17 residues. CDR3 loop: CASSRGSGTSLPDTQYF. CDR3 in DNA: TGTGCCAGCAGCCGTGGGTCCGGGACTAGTCTTCCAGATACGCAGTATTTT.

V is TRBV6-5 and J is TRBJ1-2, with D perhaps matching TRBD1 (5 bases). Looked up from germline, CDR1 is MNHEY and CDR2 is SVGAGI. This CDR3 comprises 13 residues. V was clipped by 5 bases and J by 4 bases, with 11 bases between them. CDR3 DNA: TGTGCCAGCAGTGTGGACGGGGCCTATGGCTACACCTTC. Its translation: CASSVDGAYGYTF.

The V gene is TRBV5-4, the J gene TRBJ2-7; D gene unclear. Germline assignment: CDR1 SGHNT and CDR2 YYREEE (reference sequence). Trimming cost V 0 bases and J 1 base, with 8 bases left between them. This CDR3 region has 14 residues. CDR3 loop: CASSLEISSYEQYF. For the CDR3, the DNA is TGTGCCAGCAGCTTGGAGATCAGTTCCTACGAGCAGTACTTC.

This rearrangement joins TRBV5-6 to TRBJ1-2, with D perhaps matching TRBD1 (5 bases). The germline V gene has CDR1 SGHDT and CDR2 YYEEEE. The CDR3 runs 17 residues. The germline V and J ends were trimmed by 1 base and 2 bases, with 18 bases remaining between them. CDR3 sequence: CASSLSPDGWTNYGYTF. The CDR3 DNA is TGTGCCAGCAGCTTGTCCCCCGATGGGTGGACAAACTATGGCTACACCTTC.

This clonotype was picked up a small number of times. This sequence joins TRBV5-1 and TRBJ1-6; D gene ambiguous. This CDR3 region has 17 residues. V dropped 4 bases and J dropped 7 bases, with 21 bases sitting between them. Germline V gives CDR1 SGHRS, CDR2 YFSETQ. In DNA, the CDR3 is TGCGCCAGCAGCCCGGGCGGATCGGCAGGTGAGAATTCACCCCTCCACTTT. Translated: CASSPGGSAGENSPLHF.

This clonotype appeared a few times. V and J are TRBV18 and TRBJ2-3; TRBD1 agrees at 11 bases. The CDR3 is made up of 15 amino acids. Germline V gene data show CDR1 as KGHSH and CDR2 as LQKENI. V shed 3 bases and J 4 bases; nucleotides not matched to a gene: 3. DNA of the CDR3: TGTGCCAGCTCACCCAGGACAGGGGGCGCAGATACGCAGTATTTT. Translation: CASSPRTGGADTQYF.

This clonotype was seen more than once but under ten times. The chain is built from TRBV12-3 or TRBV12-4 and TRBJ2-1; D gene ambiguous. V was trimmed by 4 bases and J by 7 bases, leaving 14 bases between them. The CDR3 consists of 14 residues. The CDR3 region is CASSSRAAGNEQFF. Written as DNA, the CDR3 is TGTGCCAGCAGTTCCCGGGCGGCCGGGAATGAGCAGTTCTTC.

In this sample, this clonotype turned up a few times. J is TRBJ1-2 and V is TRBV7-6; D unclear. Germline values: CDR1 SGHVS, CDR2 FNYEAQ. Trimming removed 5 bases at V and 6 bases at J, with 13 bases between. The CDR3 contains 13 residues. CDR3 sequence: CASSPDGRDGYTF. Here the CDR3 DNA reads TGTGCCAGCAGCCCTGACGGACGAGATGGCTACACCTTC.

The genes are TRBV20-1 and TRBJ1-1; TRBD1 might be the D (5 bases). Germline-derived CDR1 and CDR2 are DFQATT and SNEGSKA (reference sequence). The V end lost 2 bases, the J end lost 7 bases, and 17 bases lay between the germline ends. The CDR3 runs 14 residues. The CDR3 sequence: CSARPLLGQGEAFF. The CDR3 DNA reads as TGCAGTGCTAGACCTCTACTTGGGCAGGGTGAAGCTTTCTTT.

This clonotype has just a few counts. V usage is TRBV7-9 and J usage is TRBJ1-3; 9 bases match TRBD1. The V and J ends lost 5 bases and 2 bases, in that order; junction bases with no gene match: 7. CDR1 and CDR2 (germline): SEHNR, FQNEAQ (reference sequence). The CDR3 loop spans 16 amino acids. CDR3 DNA sequence: TGTGCCAGCAGCCCGACCGGGACAGGGACTGGAAACACCATATATTTT. As protein: CASSPTGTGTGNTIYF.

This clonotype was picked up a small number of times. The chain employs TRBV5-1 and TRBJ2-3; TRBD1 matches 9 bases. The germline CDR1 and CDR2 sequences are SGHRS and YFSETQ. V shed 5 bases and J 5 bases; nucleotides not matched to a gene: 6. This CDR3 has 14 amino acids. In DNA form, the CDR3 reads TGCGCCAGCAGACAGGGGGCTGAAGGAGATACGCAGTATTTT. This encodes CASRQGAEGDTQYF.

This clonotype was counted a few times. The J gene is TRBJ2-7, the V gene TRBV7-2; 7 nucleotides line up with TRBD1. Germline V gene data show CDR1 as SGHTA and CDR2 as FQGNSA. V lost 6 bases to trimming and J lost 3 bases; unmatched junction nucleotides: 17. The CDR3 runs 17 residues. CDR3 nucleotide sequence: TGTGCCAGCAGTCATAGGCGACAGGGATTTAATCTCTACGAGCAGTACTTC. It translates to CASSHRRQGFNLYEQYF.

This clonotype has a count of ten or more. The genes are TRBV18 and TRBJ2-1; D might be TRBD1 or TRBD2, each matching 5 bases. Trimming left V 3 bases short and J 8 bases short, with 14 bases between. Germline CDR1 and CDR2: KGHSH and LQKENI. The CDR3 spans 14 residues. CDR3 coding DNA: TGTGCCAGCTCACCGTGGGGGTGGCAAGATGAGCAGTTCTTC. As protein: CASSPWGWQDEQFF. The full variable domain, rest sourced from reference TRBV18 and TRBJ2-1, is NAGVMQNPRHLVRRRGQEARLRCSPMKGHSHVYWYRQLPEEGLKFMVYLQKENIIDESGMPKERFSAEFPKEGPSILRIQQVVRGDSAAYFCASSPWGWQDEQFFGPGTRLTVL.

The chain joins TRBV7-2 to TRBJ2-1, with 10 bases that match TRBD1. CDR1 and CDR2 (germline): SGHTA, FQGNSA. The V segment lost 5 bases and the J segment 6 bases; nucleotides outside the gene matches: 1. CDR3 size: 13 residues. This CDR3 reads CASSGQGGNEQFF. CDR3 DNA: TGTGCCAGCAGCGGACAGGGGGGCAATGAGCAGTTCTTC.

V is TRBV5-1 and J is TRBJ2-3; no reliable D call. V shed 2 bases and J shed 5 bases, with 6 bases lying between them. This CDR3 has 12 amino acids. Germline lookup yields CDR1 SGHRS and CDR2 YFSETQ. The CDR3 DNA follows: TGCGCCAGCAGCTTTTTGGAAGATACGCAGTATTTT. It encodes CASSFLEDTQYF.

This clonotype was counted between two and nine times. This chain links TRBV3-1 with TRBJ1-1; D may be TRBD1 (5 bases). CDR1 and CDR2 from the germline V gene are LGHDT and YNNKEL (reference sequence). V lost 1 base and J 9 bases, leaving 12 bases between the germline ends. There are 13 residues in the CDR3. Written as DNA, the CDR3 is TGTGCCAGCAGCCAAGTTATGGGGCCTCAAGCTTTCTTT. Translated, it gives CASSQVMGPQAFF.

This clonotype was seen a handful of times. The chain joins TRBV5-6 to TRBJ2-2, with 8 bases lining up with TRBD1. This CDR3 has 16 residues. Germline CDR1 and CDR2: SGHDT and YYEEEE. V was clipped by 4 bases and J by 6 bases; unmatched bases: 11. CDR3 region: CASSVTGAGFAGELFF. DNA for the CDR3: TGTGCCAGCAGCGTGACAGGGGCGGGTTTCGCCGGGGAGCTGTTTTTT.

This chain uses TRBV7-6 with TRBJ1-1; D remains unclear. Trimming took 5 bases from V and 1 from J, leaving 17 bases between them. CDR1 SGHVS and CDR2 FNYEAQ come from the germline V gene. The CDR3 loop spans 16 amino acids. The CDR3 loop reads CASSPLKRSTNTEAFF. For the CDR3, the DNA is TGTGCCAGCAGCCCACTGAAGAGGAGCACGAACACTGAAGCTTTCTTT.

Ten or more counts support this clonotype. This sequence joins TRBV11-1 and TRBJ2-1; 10 bases agree with TRBD2. The CDR3 is 16 residues long. The junction had 18 bases not matched to a gene; V was cut back by 5 bases and J by 14 bases. The germline V gene encodes CDR1 SGHAT and CDR2 FQDESV (reference sequence). The CDR3 sequence: CASSKSVRGERGGEFF. The CDR3 nucleotides read TGTGCCAGCAGCAAATCGGTTCGCGGAGAGCGGGGGGGCGAGTTCTTC.

This clonotype has a count of ten or more. The chain recombines TRBV7-2 with TRBJ2-5; 8 nucleotides align to TRBD2. The CDR3 loop spans 14 amino acids. The V gene end was trimmed by 3 bases and the J gene end by 7 bases; junction bases not matched to a gene: 7. Germline values: CDR1 SGHTA, CDR2 FQGNSA. The CDR3 protein is CASSFTSGTGTQYF. As DNA, the CDR3 is TGTGCCAGCAGCTTCACTAGCGGAACGGGGACCCAGTACTTC.

The genes are TRBV27 and TRBJ1-3; tentatively, D is TRBD1 (6 bases). The CDR3 contains 15 residues. The V gene lost 6 bases and the J gene lost 8 bases, with 20 bases spanning the gap. CDR1 and CDR2 (germline): MNHEY, SMNVEV (reference sequence). CDR3 coding DNA: TGTGCCAGCAGACAGGGACAAAGCCTTGGGTACACCATATATTTT. As protein: CASRQGQSLGYTIYF.

This clonotype was observed a few times. The V call is TRBV23-1, the J call TRBJ2-3; a weak D match, TRBD2 (6 bases). TRBV23-1 is an ORF for which the function is uncertain. CDR3 length equals 14 residues. Trimming pared 2 bases from V and 6 bases from J, leaving 12 bases between. As DNA, the CDR3 is TGCGCCAGCAGTCAAGCCGGGAGTGTGGATACGCAGTATTTT. Protein sequence: CASSQAGSVDTQYF.

This clonotype was seen only a few times. The chain uses TRBV7-2 and TRBJ2-7; D is perhaps TRBD1 (5 bases). Trimming pared 4 bases from V and 7 bases from J, leaving 14 bases between. The CDR3 has 13 residues. Germline assignment: CDR1 SGHTA and CDR2 FQGNSA. CDR3 sequence (DNA): TGTGCCAGCAGCTGGGGCGTCCGGTCAGAGCAGTACGTC. Translated, it gives CASSWGVRSEQYV.

V usage is TRBV6-5 and J usage is TRBJ1-2; perhaps TRBD1 as D (5 bases). Per the germline V gene, CDR1 is MNHEY and CDR2 is SVGAGI. The CDR3 covers 13 residues. V lost 3 bases to trimming and J lost 5 bases, with 10 bases between them. CDR3 sequence: CASSYSQGYGYTF. The CDR3 DNA follows: TGTGCCAGCAGTTATTCGCAGGGTTATGGCTACACCTTC.

The chain combines TRBV7-2 with TRBJ2-5, with 8 bases lining up with TRBD1. This CDR3 is built from 13 residues. Germline trimming cut 6 bases from V and 6 bases from J; bases unmatched to any gene: 6. Germline V lookup: CDR1 SGHTA, CDR2 FQGNSA. The CDR3 coding sequence is TGTGCCAGCAGTTTCCAGGGGGCGAAGACCCAGTACTTC. This translates into CASSFQGAKTQYF.